The following is a T cell receptor (beta chain) sequence with its context. Its antigen remains unknown. The V and J ends lost 5 bases and 3 bases respectively, with 14 bases between them. The CDR3 is 14 amino acids. From 5'RACE with constant-segment primers came TCR alpha and TCR beta cDNA libraries that carried sample barcodes and UMIs. TCRdb reprocessed the 5' RACE reads via MiXCR and lists one record per CDR3 protein. The sample records approximately 350,000 distinct CDR3 sequences, roughly 13% being singletons. This sample is part of a study of T-cell memory formation after mild COVID-19. Points from the study as a whole: Memory cells collected pre-infection included some clones that later responded, suggesting cross-reactive memory joined.

This TCR came from a man younger than 30 who had mild COVID-19 (a few samples of this study predate the infection). Cell type and time point are not known. Sequences were obtained from PBMCs or a T cell subset sorted from them (not recorded which). The J gene is TRBJ2-7, the V gene TRBV12-3 or TRBV12-4; D ambiguous. CDR3 DNA: TGTGCCAGCAGTACTACAGATAAAGGCTACGAGCAGTACTTC. Amino acids: CASSTTDKGYEQYF.